This T cell receptor beta chain was documented in a study of blood T cell repertoires in COVID-19 (dated by TCRdb to about 2020). Some background on the complete study: The collaborator samples originated in the United States, Italy and Spain and spanned the acute and convalescent phases of COVID-19. The prospective study material was composed of cDNA or gDNA derived from T cells, B-cell-depleted T cells, or PBMCs. Deeply sampled blood TCRbeta repertoires from subjects exposed to, actively infected with, or recovered from COVID-19 were included in the dataset. The repertoires were released in a freely available public database meant as a resource for research on the immune response to SARS-CoV-2. The samples were drawn from the first 160 participants of the ongoing ImmuneRACE study and from 1,254 subjects provided by 6 global collaborators. The sample metadata nearly always contained a de-identified subject ID, COVID-19 status, age in years and sex. Where available, HLA class I and class II types were obtained from metadata supplied by the sample provider rather than from assay-based typing.

The CDR3 spans 16 residues, from the cysteine through the phenylalanine. Of all the DNA, just the CDR3 is kept, 48 bases in frame from base 1. V and J are truncated by 1 base and 8 bases respectively, leaving an intervening sequence of 19 bases. Based on the germline V gene, the CDR1 and CDR2 sequences are SGDLS and YYNGEE. TCRbeta CDR3 regions were amplified from genomic DNA by means of the immunoSEQ Assay, a bias-controlled multiplex PCR. The authors processed their data as follows. The number of nucleated cells in each sample was estimated by amplification of reference gene primers within the assay. To quantify the absolute abundance of each unique TCRbeta CDR3 rearrangement, sequence reads were collapsed and filtered. Productive Simpson clonality was computed per sample as the square root of Simpson's diversity index over productive rearrangements. TCRdb retrieved this table from immuneACCESS and kept in-frame rearrangements only. Not all clones are present; in checked studies, unresolved V genes account for under half, and no reason is known for the remainder. V, J and clone size reflect that table, while D and trimming were determined from the DNA. Across this sample there are about 310,000 clones, with around nine tenths seen only once. The top ten clones comprise approximately 8.8% of the sample.

As for this clone: Its antigen specificity is not known. No base qualities exist here, and no much larger clone lies one base off it.

Enrolling through a virtual design, the prospective study's participants ranged in age from roughly 18 to 89 years and lived across 24 United States geographic areas. In the prospective study, cohorts were assigned on the basis of participant-reported clinical history obtained from a screening survey and a study questionnaire. Recovered participants in ImmuneRACE Cohort 3 were defined as having two consecutive negative NP/OP PCR tests, clearance from a healthcare professional, or resolution of symptoms. In the prospective study, whole blood, serum and a nasopharyngeal or oropharyngeal swab were collected from each participant by mobile phlebotomists. Additional blood draws and questionnaires over a 2-month period could optionally be provided by prospective study participants. Before DNA extraction, prospective study blood samples were shipped either frozen or at room temperature. Study-level results and caveats: Clinical and demographic metadata were provided uncurated, with the amount varying by source and participant.

The sequence joins TRBV9 to TRBJ2-1; TRBD2 is a possible D gene, resting on 6 matching bases. The TCR sequence derives from a woman aged 40 to 55 who had recovered from COVID-19. The specimen sequenced was PBMCs or T cells enriched from blood (not recorded which). The bases are TGTGCCAGCAGCGTAAGTGGGATAGCGGAGGGTTATGAGCAGTTCTTC. This translates into CASSVSGIAEGYEQFF. Full variable domain (CDR3 extended with the reference TRBV9 and TRBJ2-1 proteins): DSGVTQTPKHLITATGQRVTLRCSPRSGDLSVYWYQQSLDQGLQFLIQYYNGEERAKGNILERFSAQQFPDLHSELNLSSLELGDSALYFCASSVSGIAEGYEQFFGPGTRLTVL.